This entry lists 7 T cell receptor beta chains sequenced from one sample in a study of PD-L1 blockade in urothelial cancer. Regarding time point: peripheral blood 6 weeks after treatment start. Clones were read by immunoSEQ multiplex PCR, and TCRdb kept only the in-frame ones, dropping some. Found here are about 130,000 clones, about 82% of them singletons; the top ten hold around 2.4%. The material sequenced was PBMCs, taken around atezolizumab (anti-PD-L1) treatment. These receptor sequences come from a man aged 45-65 years with urothelial cancer.

The chain employs TRBV29-1 and TRBJ2-7, with TRBD2 matching 7 bases. J lost 7 bases, V lost 6 bases, and 15 bases had no gene match. The V gene's germline CDR1 is SQVTM and CDR2 ANQGSEA. This CDR3 is built from 14 residues. DNA for the CDR3: TGCAGCGTGCGCCCGGTTGCGGGAGCGAGAGAGCAGTACTTC. As protein: CSVRPVAGAREQYF.

V usage is TRBV30 and J usage is TRBJ2-3; 8 bases are shared with TRBD2. V gave up 3 bases and J gave up 3 bases; unmatched junction bases: 11. CDR3 length: 16 amino acids. Germline CDR1 and CDR2: GTSNPN and SVGIG (reference sequence). The CDR3 protein is CAWSNLLAGRTDTQYF. CDR3 sequence (DNA): TGTGCCTGGAGCAACCTATTAGCGGGAAGGACAGATACGCAGTATTTT.

The chain is built from TRBV28 and TRBJ2-1; 8 bases line up with TRBD1. From germline, CDR1 is MDHEN and CDR2 SYDVKM. This CDR3 is built from 14 residues. With V trimmed by 2 bases and J by 4 bases, 1 base remained unmatched. CDR3 region: CASSLQGAYNEQFF. CDR3 DNA: TGTGCCAGCAGTTTACAGGGGGCATACAATGAGCAGTTCTTC.

This chain joins TRBV7-2 and TRBJ1-6; D perhaps matches TRBD1 (5 bases). This CDR3 is built from 14 residues. CDR1 and CDR2 (germline): SGHTA, FQGNSA. V was clipped by 1 base and J by 10 bases, with 11 bases between them. CDR3 loop: CASSLEQAGSPLHF. CDR3 nucleotide sequence: TGTGCCAGCAGCTTAGAACAGGCAGGCTCACCCCTCCACTTT.

V and J are TRBV28 and TRBJ1-5; the match to TRBD1 covers 7 bases. The CDR3 consists of 15 residues. V dropped 6 bases and J dropped 4; count of bases not matched to a gene: 9. Looked up from germline, CDR1 is MDHEN and CDR2 is SYDVKM. The CDR3 spells CASSAPYRGNQPQHF. CDR3 bases: TGTGCCAGCAGCGCCCCGTACAGGGGAAATCAGCCCCAGCATTTT.

The V and J genes are TRBV7-8 and TRBJ1-1, with D maybe TRBD1 (6 bases). V lost 3 bases and J lost 2, with 16 bases in between. Per germline, CDR1 SGHVS and CDR2 FQNEAQ. This CDR3 region has 16 residues. Written as DNA, the CDR3 is TGTGCCAGCAGCTTTCCGAAAAACAGGGCAAACACTGAAGCTTTCTTT. Translated, it gives CASSFPKNRANTEAFF.

The chain carries TRBV18 and TRBJ1-1; 8 positions match TRBD1. In germline, CDR1 is KGHSH, CDR2 LQKENI. V lost 5 bases and J lost 5; bases outside the gene matches: 4. The CDR3 length is 13 residues. CDR3 loop: CASSSTGGTEAFF. The CDR3 bases are TGTGCCAGCTCATCAACAGGGGGGACTGAAGCTTTCTTT.